These 10 T cell receptor beta chains originate from one sample sequenced in a study of cytomegalovirus exposure and HLA in healthy donors. Primers: 60 Vbeta forward and 13 Jbeta reverse. Libraries were prepared by immunoSEQ multiplex PCR; TCRdb keeps only in-frame clonotypes and omits some of them. The sample consists of 150,000 or so clones, around 72% of them appearing once. Material: PBMCs. These receptors came from a man between 18 and 29 years old in good health and CMV-seropositive.

The chain joins TRBV10-1 to TRBJ1-2; possible D gene TRBD1, 5 bases. With 2 bases removed from V and 4 bases from J, the gap between germline ends came to 11 bases. CDR1 WNHNN and CDR2 SYGVQD come from the germline V gene (reference sequence). The CDR3 is 14 amino acids. As DNA, the CDR3 is TGCGCCAGCAGTGAGGAGACAGACTTCTATGGCTACACCTTC. The encoded protein is CASSEETDFYGYTF.

There are a few counts of this clone. This chain uses TRBV18 with TRBJ2-2; weak D call: TRBD1 (5 bases). The V gene lost 3 bases and the J gene lost 3 bases, with 8 bases spanning the gap. The length of the CDR3 is 14 residues. CDR1 is KGHSH, CDR2 LQKENI, per germline. The CDR3 is CASSPLGDTGELFF. Here the CDR3 DNA reads TGTGCCAGCTCACCTTTAGGGGACACCGGGGAGCTGTTTTTT.

The genes are TRBV6-1 and TRBJ2-1, with D perhaps matching TRBD2 (6 bases). CDR1 is MNHNS and CDR2 is SASEGT in the germline V gene. V was pared by 8 bases and J by 10 bases, with 18 bases between. This CDR3 contains 13 residues. The CDR3 sequence: CASGGTGEVEQFF. The CDR3 nucleotides are TGTGCCAGCGGTGGGACGGGGGAGGTCGAGCAGTTCTTC.

This chain uses TRBV29-1 with TRBJ1-5; D gene uncertain. The CDR3 extends over 14 amino acids. Trimming stripped 6 bases from V and 1 base from J, with 13 bases between. Looked up from germline, CDR1 is SQVTM and CDR2 is ANQGSEA. The CDR3 spells CSVSGGPSNQPQHF. For the CDR3, the DNA is TGCAGCGTCTCCGGTGGGCCGAGCAATCAGCCCCAGCATTTT.

This clone was detected a few times. The chain couples TRBV6-1 to TRBJ1-4; 7 nucleotides match TRBD1. Trimming at V came to 3 bases and at J to 4 bases, leaving 5 bases not matched to a gene. The CDR3 runs 15 residues. Germline V lookup: CDR1 MNHNS, CDR2 SASEGT. The CDR3 sequence: CASSEGTGDNEKLFF. Written as DNA, the CDR3 is TGTGCCAGCAGTGAGGGAACAGGGGATAATGAAAAACTGTTTTTT.

The rearrangement uses TRBV6-6 and TRBJ2-7; D perhaps matches TRBD2 (6 bases). There are 16 residues in the CDR3. Trimming stripped 8 bases from V and 0 bases from J, with 20 bases between. In germline, CDR1 is MNHNY, CDR2 SVGAGI (reference sequence). The DNA of the CDR3 is TGTGCCAGCGTGCAGTTTGGAGGGCTGAGCTCCTACGAGCAGTACTTC. This encodes CASVQFGGLSSYEQYF.

The chain couples TRBV29-1 to TRBJ2-7; no definite D call. The ends were cut back, 1 base at V and 3 bases at J, with 4 bases in the middle. This CDR3 region has 11 residues. The V gene's germline CDR1 is SQVTM and CDR2 ANQGSEA. The CDR3 DNA reads as TGCAGCGTTGAAGGCAGCTACGAGCAGTACTTC. Protein sequence: CSVEGSYEQYF.

The V call is TRBV5-8, the J call TRBJ1-5; 7 nucleotides match TRBD1. Germline trimming cut 0 bases from V and 5 bases from J; bases unmatched to any gene: 5. CDR3 length: 15 residues. CDR1 SGHTS and CDR2 YDEGEE come from the germline V gene. CDR3 protein: CASSLVGGLYQPQHF. The CDR3 region has the DNA TGTGCCAGCAGCTTGGTAGGGGGCTTATATCAGCCCCAGCATTTT. Looking up the rest from reference TRBV5-8 and TRBJ1-5 gives the full variable domain: EAGVTQSPTHLIKTRGQQATLRCSPISGHTSVYWYQQALGLGLQFLLWYDEGEERNRGNFPPRFSGRQFPNYSSELNVNALELEDSALYLCASSLVGGLYQPQHFGDGTRLSIL.

The chain carries TRBV6-5 and TRBJ1-3; D might be TRBD1 (5 bases). Trimming removed 6 bases from V and 3 bases from J, with 15 bases in between. The CDR3 has 15 amino acids. The V gene's germline CDR1 is MNHEY and CDR2 SVGAGI. The CDR3 protein is CASSQGRGHGNTIYF. In DNA, the CDR3 is TGTGCCAGCAGCCAAGGGAGGGGTCATGGAAACACCATATATTTT.

The chain is built from TRBV7-3 and TRBJ1-1, with 8 positions matching TRBD1. The germline V gene has CDR1 SGHTA and CDR2 FQGTGA. The CDR3 contains 14 residues. Losses at the gene ends were 5 bases for V and 2 bases for J; bases not matched to a gene: 4. The CDR3 here is CASSPGQGNTEAFF. As DNA, the CDR3 is TGTGCCAGCAGCCCCGGACAGGGAAACACTGAAGCTTTCTTT.